The T cell receptor (beta chain) under discussion was sequenced for a study of blood T cell repertoires in COVID-19. The CDR3 loop spans 13 amino acids. Between the trimmed V and J ends, which lost 1 base and 6 bases, there was a span of 9 bases. The germline V gene has CDR1 SGHVS and CDR2 FQNEAQ. In the authors' workflow: Cell counts per sample came from amplifying reference gene primers. Sequenced by immunoSEQ multiplex PCR; TCRdb stores in-frame clones only, minus some. Clone size and the V and J calls come from that table; the DNA yielded D and trimming. The sample carries 65,000 to 95,000 clones, 85% recorded once.

Sequences were obtained from peripheral blood. This TCR was recovered from a man older than 75 with active or convalescent COVID-19. The chain links TRBV7-8 to TRBJ1-1, with D uncertain. CDR3 in DNA: TGTGCCAGCAGCTTAGTACAGTCCGCTGAAGCTTTCTTT. Amino acid sequence: CASSLVQSAEAFF.